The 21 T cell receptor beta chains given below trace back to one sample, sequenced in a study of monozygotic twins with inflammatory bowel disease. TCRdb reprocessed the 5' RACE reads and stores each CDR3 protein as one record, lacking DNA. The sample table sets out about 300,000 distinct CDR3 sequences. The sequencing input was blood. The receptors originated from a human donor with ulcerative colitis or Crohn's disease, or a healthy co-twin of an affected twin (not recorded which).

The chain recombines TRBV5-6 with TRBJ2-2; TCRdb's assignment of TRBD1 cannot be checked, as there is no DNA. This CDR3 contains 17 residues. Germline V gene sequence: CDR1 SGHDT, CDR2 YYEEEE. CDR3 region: CASKSVSLASNTGELFF.

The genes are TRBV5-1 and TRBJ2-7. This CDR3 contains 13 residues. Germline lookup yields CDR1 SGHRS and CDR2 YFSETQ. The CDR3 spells CASSKRTAYEQYF.

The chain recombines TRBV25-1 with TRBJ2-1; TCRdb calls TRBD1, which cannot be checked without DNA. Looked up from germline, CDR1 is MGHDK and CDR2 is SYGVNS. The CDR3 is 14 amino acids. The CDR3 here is CASSEGGQYNEQFF.

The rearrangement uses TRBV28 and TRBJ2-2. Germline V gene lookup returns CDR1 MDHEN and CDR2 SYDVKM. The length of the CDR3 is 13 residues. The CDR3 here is CASSPQINGELFF.

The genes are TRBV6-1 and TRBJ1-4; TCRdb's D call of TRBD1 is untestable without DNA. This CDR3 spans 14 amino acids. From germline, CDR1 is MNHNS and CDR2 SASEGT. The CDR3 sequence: CASTQTGKNEKLFF.

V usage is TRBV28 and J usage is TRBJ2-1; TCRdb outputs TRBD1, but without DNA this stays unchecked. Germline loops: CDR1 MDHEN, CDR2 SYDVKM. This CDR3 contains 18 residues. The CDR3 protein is CASSPWNRGLASYNEQFF.

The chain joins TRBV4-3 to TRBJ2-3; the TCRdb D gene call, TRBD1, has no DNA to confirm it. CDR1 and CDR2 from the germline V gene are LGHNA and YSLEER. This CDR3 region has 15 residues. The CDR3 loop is CASSQRGQSTDTQYF.

The CDR3 sequence: CASSPMLTVNTEAFF. The chain is built from TRBV7-2 and TRBJ1-1. The CDR3 contains 15 residues. Germline V gene data show CDR1 as SGHTA and CDR2 as FQGNSA.

This CDR3 reads CASSQARAGLARAYEQYF. The chain links TRBV14 to TRBJ2-7; TCRdb names TRBD2, which stays unverified in the absence of DNA. CDR1 is SGHDN and CDR2 is FVKESK in the germline V gene. The CDR3 totals 18 residues.

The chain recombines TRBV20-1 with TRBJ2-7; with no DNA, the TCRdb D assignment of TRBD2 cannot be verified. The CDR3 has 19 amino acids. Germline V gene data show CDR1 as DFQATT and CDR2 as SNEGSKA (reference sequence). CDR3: CSARPPPVPGGGPLYEQYF.

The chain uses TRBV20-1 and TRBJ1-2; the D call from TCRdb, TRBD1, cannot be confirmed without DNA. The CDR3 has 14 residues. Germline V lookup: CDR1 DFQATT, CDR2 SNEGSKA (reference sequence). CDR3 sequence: CSTIKLQGSYGYTF.

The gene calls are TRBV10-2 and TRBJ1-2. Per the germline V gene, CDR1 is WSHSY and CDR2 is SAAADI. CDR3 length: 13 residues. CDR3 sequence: CASSEPNGYGYTF.

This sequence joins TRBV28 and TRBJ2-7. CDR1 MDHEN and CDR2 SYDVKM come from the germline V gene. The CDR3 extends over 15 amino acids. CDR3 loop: CASSLGIRSQGEQYF.

CDR3 residues: CSAENFRDRVSYEQYF. V is TRBV20-1 and J is TRBJ2-7; TCRdb reports TRBD1, a call that lacks DNA to check it against. The CDR3 loop spans 16 amino acids. Germline-derived CDR1 and CDR2 are DFQATT and SNEGSKA (reference sequence).

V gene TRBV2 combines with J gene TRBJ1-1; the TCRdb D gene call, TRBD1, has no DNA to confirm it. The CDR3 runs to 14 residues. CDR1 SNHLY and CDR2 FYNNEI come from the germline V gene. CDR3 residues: CASRDIFMNTEAFF.

The CDR3 sequence: CAISGENEQFF. The chain couples TRBV10-3 to TRBJ2-1. Germline V lookup: CDR1 ENHRY, CDR2 SYGVKD. The CDR3 has 11 amino acids.

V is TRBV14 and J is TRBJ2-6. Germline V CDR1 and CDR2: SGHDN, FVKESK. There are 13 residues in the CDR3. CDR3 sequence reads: CASCYSGANVLTF. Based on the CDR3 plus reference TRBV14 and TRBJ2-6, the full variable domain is EAGVTQFPSHSVIEKGQTVTLRCDPISGHDNLYWYRRVMGKEIKFLLHFVKESKQDESGMPNNRFLAERTGGTYSTLKVQPAELEDSGVYFCASCYSGANVLTFGAGSRLTVL.

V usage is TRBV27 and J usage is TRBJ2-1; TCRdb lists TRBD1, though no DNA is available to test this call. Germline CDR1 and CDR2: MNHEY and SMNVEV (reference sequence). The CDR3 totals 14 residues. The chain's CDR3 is CASSIGQGTVQQFF.

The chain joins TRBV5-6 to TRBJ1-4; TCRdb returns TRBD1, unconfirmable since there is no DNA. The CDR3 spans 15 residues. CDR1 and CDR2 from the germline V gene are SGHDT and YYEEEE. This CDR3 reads CASSLDSPGSEKLFF.

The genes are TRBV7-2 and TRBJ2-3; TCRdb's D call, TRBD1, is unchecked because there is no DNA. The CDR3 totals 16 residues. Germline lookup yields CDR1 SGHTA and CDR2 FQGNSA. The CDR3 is CASSLQGSAWADTQYF. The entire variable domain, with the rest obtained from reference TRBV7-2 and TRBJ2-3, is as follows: GAGVSQSPSNKVTEKGKDVELRCDPISGHTALYWYRQSLGQGLEFLIYFQGNSAPDKSGLPSDRFSAERTGGSVSTLTIQRTQQEDSAVYLCASSLQGSAWADTQYFGPGTRLTVL.

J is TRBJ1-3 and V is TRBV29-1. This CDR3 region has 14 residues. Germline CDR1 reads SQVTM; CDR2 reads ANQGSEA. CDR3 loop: CSVEIGNSGNTIYF.